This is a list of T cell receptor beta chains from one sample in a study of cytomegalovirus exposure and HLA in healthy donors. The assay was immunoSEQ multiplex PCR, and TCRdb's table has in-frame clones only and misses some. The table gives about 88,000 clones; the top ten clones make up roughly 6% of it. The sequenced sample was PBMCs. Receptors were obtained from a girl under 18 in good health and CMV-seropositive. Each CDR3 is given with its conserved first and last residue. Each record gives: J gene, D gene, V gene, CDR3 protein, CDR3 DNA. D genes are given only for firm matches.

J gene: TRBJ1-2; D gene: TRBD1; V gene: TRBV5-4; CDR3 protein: CASSGQQGARYGYTF; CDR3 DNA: TGTGCCAGCAGCGGCCAACAGGGGGCGCGATATGGCTACACCTTC
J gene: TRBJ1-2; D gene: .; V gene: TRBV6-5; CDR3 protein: CASSLGGSYTF; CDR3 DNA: TGTGCCAGCAGTCTTGGAGGTAGCTACACCTTC
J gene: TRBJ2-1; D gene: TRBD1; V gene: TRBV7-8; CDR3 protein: CASSLAGPDRAGEQFF; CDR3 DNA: TGTGCCAGCAGCTTAGCGGGACCGGACAGGGCAGGGGAGCAGTTCTTC
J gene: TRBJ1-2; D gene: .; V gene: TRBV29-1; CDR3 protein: CSVQTAGYGYTF; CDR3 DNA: TGCAGCGTTCAAACAGCAGGCTATGGCTACACCTTC
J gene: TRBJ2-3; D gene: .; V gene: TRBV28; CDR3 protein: CASRPGTLGDTQYF; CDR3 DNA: TGTGCCAGCAGACCCGGGACACTGGGGGATACGCAGTATTTT
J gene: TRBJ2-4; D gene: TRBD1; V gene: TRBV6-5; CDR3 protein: CASSPQYRGQDIQYF; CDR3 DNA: TGTGCCAGCAGTCCCCAATACAGGGGGCAAGATATTCAGTACTTC
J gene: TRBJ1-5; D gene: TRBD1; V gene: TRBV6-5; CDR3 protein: CASSYSRQGNQPQHF; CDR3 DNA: TGTGCCAGCAGTTACTCACGACAGGGGAATCAGCCCCAGCATTTT
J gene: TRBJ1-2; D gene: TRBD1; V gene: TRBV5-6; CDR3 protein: CASSTDRGRYGYTF; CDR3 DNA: TGTGCCAGCAGCACAGACAGGGGACGCTATGGCTACACCTTC
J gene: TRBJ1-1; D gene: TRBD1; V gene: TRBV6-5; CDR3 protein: CASSSPGTGQAFF; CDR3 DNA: TGTGCCAGCAGTTCCCCCGGGACAGGGCAAGCTTTCTTT
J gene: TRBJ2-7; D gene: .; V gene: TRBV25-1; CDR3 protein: CASSEPGIGVFHEQYF; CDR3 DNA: TGTGCCAGCAGTGAACCCGGGATCGGGGTCTTCCACGAGCAGTACTTC
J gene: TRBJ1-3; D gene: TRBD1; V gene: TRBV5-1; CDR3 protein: CASSFGQGDTIYF; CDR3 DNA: TGCGCCAGCAGCTTCGGACAGGGTGACACCATATATTTT
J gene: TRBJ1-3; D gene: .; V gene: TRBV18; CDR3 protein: CASSISGTRGNTIYF; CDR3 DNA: TGTGCCAGCTCAATCAGCGGGACGCGGGGAAACACCATATATTTT
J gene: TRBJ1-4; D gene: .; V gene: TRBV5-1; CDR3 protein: CASSLAMAADEKLFF; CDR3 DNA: TGCGCCAGCAGCTTGGCCATGGCAGCGGATGAAAAACTGTTTTTT
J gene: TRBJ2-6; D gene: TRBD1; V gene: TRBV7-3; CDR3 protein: CASSSRTGYSGANVLTF; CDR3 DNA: TGTGCCAGCAGCTCACGGACAGGATACTCTGGGGCCAACGTCCTGACTTTC
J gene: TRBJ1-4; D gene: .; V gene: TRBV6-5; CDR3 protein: CASSPRQIRKLFF; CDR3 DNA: TGTGCCAGCAGCCCGCGGCAGATCCGGAAACTGTTTTTT
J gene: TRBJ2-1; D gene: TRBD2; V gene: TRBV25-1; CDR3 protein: CASSDSRSGGNDNEQFF; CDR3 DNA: TGTGCCAGCAGTGACTCCCGGAGCGGGGGGAATGACAATGAGCAGTTCTTC
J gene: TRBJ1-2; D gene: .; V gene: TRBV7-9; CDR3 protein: CASSLNGDYYGYTF; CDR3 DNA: TGTGCCAGCAGCCTAAACGGGGATTACTATGGCTACACCTTC
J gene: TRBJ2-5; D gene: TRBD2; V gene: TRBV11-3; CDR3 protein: CASSLGWPPSGEETQYF; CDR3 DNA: TGTGCCAGCAGCTTAGGTTGGCCACCTAGCGGTGAAGAGACCCAGTACTTC
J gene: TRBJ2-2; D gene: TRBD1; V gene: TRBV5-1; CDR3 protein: CASSLYQGATNTGELFF; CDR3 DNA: TGCGCCAGCAGCCTTTATCAGGGGGCAACGAACACCGGGGAGCTGTTTTTT
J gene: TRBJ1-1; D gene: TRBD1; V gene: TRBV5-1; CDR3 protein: CASSLRDRGDAFF; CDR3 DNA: TGCGCCAGCAGCTTGAGGGACAGGGGGGACGCTTTCTTT
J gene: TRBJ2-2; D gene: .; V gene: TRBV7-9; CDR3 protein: CASTLGTTELFF; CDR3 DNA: TGTGCCAGCACCCTAGGGACAACGGAGCTGTTTTTT
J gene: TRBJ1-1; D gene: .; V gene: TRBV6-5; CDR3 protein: CASSDRQKIAEAFF; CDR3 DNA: TGTGCCAGCAGTGATAGACAGAAGATTGCTGAAGCTTTCTTT
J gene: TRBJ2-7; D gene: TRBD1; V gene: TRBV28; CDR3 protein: CAIRTGVEQYF; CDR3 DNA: TGTGCCATCCGGACAGGGGTCGAGCAGTACTTC
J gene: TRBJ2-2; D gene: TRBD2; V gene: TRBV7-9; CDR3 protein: CASSPGSQRGNTGELFF; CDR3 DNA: TGTGCCAGCAGCCCAGGAAGCCAGCGGGGGAACACCGGGGAGCTGTTTTTT
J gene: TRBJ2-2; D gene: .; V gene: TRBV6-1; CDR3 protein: CASSEVVGGGGIGELFF; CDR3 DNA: TGTGCCAGCAGTGAAGTAGTCGGGGGAGGAGGGATCGGGGAGCTGTTTTTT
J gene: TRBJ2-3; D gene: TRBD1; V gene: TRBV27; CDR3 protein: CASSRKSGTDTDTQYF; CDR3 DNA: TGTGCCAGCAGCAGAAAATCCGGGACAGACACAGATACGCAGTATTTT
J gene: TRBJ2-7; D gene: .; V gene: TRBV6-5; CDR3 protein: CASSYGQITYEQYF; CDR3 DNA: TGTGCCAGCAGTTACGGACAGATAACCTACGAGCAGTACTTC
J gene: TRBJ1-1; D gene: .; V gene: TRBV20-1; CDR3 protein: CSASLSNEAFF; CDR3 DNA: TGCAGTGCTAGTTTGTCCAATGAAGCTTTCTTT
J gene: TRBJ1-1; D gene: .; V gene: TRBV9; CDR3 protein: CASSVDRVNTEAFF; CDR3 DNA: TGTGCCAGCAGCGTAGATCGGGTGAACACTGAAGCTTTCTTT
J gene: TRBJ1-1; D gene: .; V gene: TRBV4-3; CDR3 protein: CASSQERGLWEEDTEAFF; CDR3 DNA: TGCGCCAGCAGCCAAGAACGCGGACTCTGGGAGGAGGACACTGAAGCTTTCTTT
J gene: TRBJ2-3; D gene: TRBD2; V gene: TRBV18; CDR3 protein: CASSPLAGEITDKQYF; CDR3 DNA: TGTGCCAGCTCACCTCTAGCGGGGGAAATCACAGATAAGCAGTATTTT
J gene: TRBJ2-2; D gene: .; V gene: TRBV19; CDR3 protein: CASSGGTHTGELFF; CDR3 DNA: TGTGCCAGTAGTGGAGGGACGCACACCGGGGAGCTGTTTTTT
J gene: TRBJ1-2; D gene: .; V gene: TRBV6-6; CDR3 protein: CASSRPDRRGYTF; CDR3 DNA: TGTGCCAGCAGTCGTCCAGACAGGCGTGGCTACACCTTC
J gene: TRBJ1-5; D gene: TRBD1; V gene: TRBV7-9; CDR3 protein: CASSSLPTGGSGNQPQHF; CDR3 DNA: TGTGCCAGCAGCTCTCTCCCGACAGGGGGTTCGGGCAATCAGCCCCAGCATTTT
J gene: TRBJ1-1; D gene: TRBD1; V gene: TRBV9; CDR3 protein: CASSGTQTGRGDTEAFF; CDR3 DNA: TGTGCCAGCAGCGGAACCCAGACAGGGAGAGGCGACACTGAAGCTTTCTTT
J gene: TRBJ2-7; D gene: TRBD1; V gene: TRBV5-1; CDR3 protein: CASSQGQGWEQYF; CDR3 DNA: TGCGCCAGCAGCCAGGGACAGGGATGGGAGCAGTACTTC
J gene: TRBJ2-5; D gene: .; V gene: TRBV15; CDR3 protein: CATSRGEGQHQETQYF; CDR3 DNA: TGTGCCACCAGCAGAGGGGAAGGACAGCATCAAGAGACCCAGTACTTC
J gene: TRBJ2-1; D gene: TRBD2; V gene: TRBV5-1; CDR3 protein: CASSRWGEGNEQFF; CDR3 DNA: TGCGCCAGCAGCAGATGGGGGGAGGGGAATGAGCAGTTCTTC
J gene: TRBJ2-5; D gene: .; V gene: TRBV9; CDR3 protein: CASSAGIGVGQETQYF; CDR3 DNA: TGTGCCAGCAGCGCGGGTATCGGGGTCGGGCAAGAGACCCAGTACTTC
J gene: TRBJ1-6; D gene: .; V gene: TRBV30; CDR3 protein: CAGSVLGIYNSPLHF; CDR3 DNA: TGTGCCGGGAGTGTACTAGGGATCTATAATTCACCCCTCCACTTT
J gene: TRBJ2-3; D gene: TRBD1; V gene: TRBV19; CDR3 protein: CASSAGGHSQADTQYF; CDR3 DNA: TGTGCCAGTAGTGCAGGGGGTCACAGTCAGGCAGATACGCAGTATTTT
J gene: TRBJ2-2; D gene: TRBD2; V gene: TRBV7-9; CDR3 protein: CASSFGGAGELFF; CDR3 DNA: TGTGCCAGCAGCTTCGGGGGGGCCGGGGAGCTGTTTTTT
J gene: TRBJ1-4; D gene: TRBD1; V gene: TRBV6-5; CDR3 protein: CASSQYRGKSEKLFF; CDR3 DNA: TGTGCCAGCAGCCAATACAGGGGGAAGAGTGAAAAACTGTTTTTT
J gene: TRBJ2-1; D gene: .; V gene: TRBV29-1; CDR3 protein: CSVVADTYNEQFF; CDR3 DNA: TGCAGCGTGGTAGCGGATACCTACAATGAGCAGTTCTTC
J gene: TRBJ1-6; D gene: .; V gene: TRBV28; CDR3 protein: CASNKNARRANSPLHF; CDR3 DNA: TGTGCCAGCAATAAAAACGCCCGCAGGGCGAATTCACCCCTCCACTTT
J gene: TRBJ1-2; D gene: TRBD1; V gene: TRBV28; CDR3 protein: CASSLTRYQGARGYTF; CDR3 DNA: TGTGCCAGCAGTTTAACCCGTTACCAGGGGGCGCGTGGCTACACCTTC
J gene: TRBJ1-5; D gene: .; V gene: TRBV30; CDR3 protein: CAWSVLGLSQPQHF; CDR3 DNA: TGTGCCTGGAGTGTACTTGGTCTTAGTCAGCCCCAGCATTTT
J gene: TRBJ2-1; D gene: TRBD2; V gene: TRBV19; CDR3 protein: CASKVSGGAREQFF; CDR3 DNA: TGTGCCAGTAAAGTAAGCGGGGGGGCGAGGGAGCAGTTCTTC
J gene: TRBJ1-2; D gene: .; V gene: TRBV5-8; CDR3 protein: CASSVHLATF; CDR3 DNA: TGTGCCAGCAGCGTCCACTTAGCCACCTTC
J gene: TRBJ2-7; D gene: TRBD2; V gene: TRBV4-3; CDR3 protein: CASSQDRASGGLIEQYF; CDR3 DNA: TGCGCCAGCAGCCAAGACAGGGCCTCGGGGGGGTTAATCGAGCAGTACTTC
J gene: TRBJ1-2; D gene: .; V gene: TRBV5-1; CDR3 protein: CASSSTEYFTGYTF; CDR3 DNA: TGCGCCAGCAGCTCCACAGAGTACTTCACTGGCTACACCTTC
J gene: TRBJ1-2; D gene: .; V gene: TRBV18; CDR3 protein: CASSPDSPYGYTF; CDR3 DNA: TGTGCCAGCTCACCGGACTCCCCCTATGGCTACACCTTC
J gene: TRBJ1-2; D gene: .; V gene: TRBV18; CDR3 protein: CASSPSPSGVGIYGYTF; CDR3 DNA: TGTGCCAGCTCACCCTCGCCATCCGGGGTTGGGATCTATGGCTACACCTTC
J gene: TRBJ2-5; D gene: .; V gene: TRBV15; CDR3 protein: CATSGGGETQYF; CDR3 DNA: TGTGCCACCAGCGGGGGAGGAGAGACCCAGTACTTC
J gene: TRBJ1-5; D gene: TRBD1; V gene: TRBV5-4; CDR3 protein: CASSKTGGNQPQHF; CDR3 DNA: TGTGCCAGCAGCAAGACAGGGGGCAATCAGCCCCAGCATTTT